This T cell receptor beta chain was identified in a study of blood T cell repertoires in COVID-19. Study context: The United States, Italy and Spain supplied acute and convalescent COVID-19 samples. In each case, the material was cDNA or gDNA derived from T cells, B-cell-depleted T cells, or PBMCs.

TCRdb keeps only in-frame clones here, not all; method: immunoSEQ multiplex PCR. The table shows about 300,000 clones, with around 86% occurring only once. CDR3 size: 11 residues. The V and J ends lost 9 bases and 10 bases respectively, with 10 bases between them. The rearrangement uses TRBV23-1 and TRBJ1-6; D remains unclear. TRBV23-1 is placed among ORFs of uncertain function. The material sequenced was peripheral blood. The sequence derives from a woman between 40 and 55 years old who had recovered from COVID-19. CDR3 in DNA: TGCGCCAGTTTCAAGCCCTCACCCCTCCACTTT. Encoded protein: CASFKPSPLHF.